These 6 T cell receptor beta chains were sequenced from one sample in a study of blood T cell repertoires in COVID-19. Assay: immunoSEQ multiplex PCR; the TCRdb copy retains only in-frame clones and omits some. The sample carries about 370,000 clones, more than 70% recorded once. The sequencing sample was made of peripheral blood. The receptors originated from a woman under 40 with COVID-19, enrolled during active disease.

This chain's CDR3 is CASSLASNYGYTF. CDR3 bases: TGCGCCAGCAGCTTGGCGTCTAACTATGGCTACACCTTC. The chain combines TRBV5-1 with TRBJ1-2; no clear D. CDR3 size: 13 residues. V lost 0 bases and J 0 bases, leaving 3 bases between the germline ends. Germline CDR1 is SGHRS and CDR2 is YFSETQ.

This chain connects TRBV2 to TRBJ2-1, with TRBD2 as a possible D gene (6 bases). The CDR3 is 16 amino acids. Trimming took 6 bases from V and 2 from J, leaving 17 bases between them. Germline V lookup: CDR1 SNHLY, CDR2 FYNNEI. The CDR3 nucleotides read TGTGCCAGCAGGGAGATGGCGGGGACCCCCTACAATGAGCAGTTCTTC. Translated: CASREMAGTPYNEQFF.

The chain uses TRBV25-1 and TRBJ2-7; TRBD2 is a possible D gene (5 bases). Germline CDR1 reads MGHDK; CDR2 reads SYGVNS. V was pared by 1 base and J by 5 bases, with 12 bases between. This CDR3 comprises 14 residues. This CDR3 reads CASSEWREGDEQYF. CDR3 in DNA: TGTGCCAGCAGTGAATGGCGCGAGGGCGACGAGCAGTACTTC.

V gene TRBV7-2 combines with J gene TRBJ1-1, with 9 bases that match TRBD1. With V trimmed by 2 bases and J by 5 bases, 6 bases remained unmatched. Germline CDR1 is SGHTA and CDR2 is FQGNSA. There are 15 residues in the CDR3. The CDR3 reads CASSLRRQGETEAFF. In DNA form, the CDR3 reads TGTGCCAGCAGCTTAAGAAGACAGGGGGAGACTGAAGCTTTCTTT.

This clone was seen more than once but under ten times. The chain employs TRBV18 and TRBJ2-2; D gene uncertain. The CDR3 sequence is 16 residues long. Per the germline V gene, CDR1 is KGHSH and CDR2 is LQKENI. The V gene lost 2 bases and the J gene lost 4 bases, with 14 bases spanning the gap. CDR3 residues: CASSPVSPRGTGELFF. The CDR3 region has the DNA TGTGCCAGCTCACCAGTTTCACCCCGAGGCACCGGGGAGCTGTTTTTT.

In this sample, this clone turned up once. The rearrangement links TRBV27 to TRBJ2-7; 9 bases align to TRBD1. This CDR3 is 14 amino acids long. V shed 6 bases and J 4 bases; nucleotides not matched to a gene: 7. Germline CDR1 MNHEY, CDR2 SMNVEV (reference sequence). The CDR3, as DNA: TGTGCCAGCAGCCCTAACAGGGGGCTTTACGAGCAGTACGTC. Protein sequence: CASSPNRGLYEQYV.